This section outlines one TCR beta chain sequence together with its context. In germline, CDR1 is SGHRS, CDR2 YFSETQ. Trimming took 0 bases from V and 2 from J, leaving 13 bases between them. CDR3 length: 16 residues. Sequencing was performed with immunoSEQ multiplex PCR; in TCRdb, only in-frame clones are kept and a portion is missing. Here the sample spans some 29,000 clones, roughly nine tenths being singletons. The sample originates from a study of T cell changes during pregnancy in multiple sclerosis. J is TRBJ2-3 and V is TRBV5-1; D unresolved. The receptor was derived from a female donor in good health, enrolled as a control in a pregnancy study. Sample: CD4+ T cells from peripheral blood mononuclear cells, taken in the first trimester of pregnancy. The CDR3: CASSLGASADTDTQYF. The CDR3, as DNA: TGCGCCAGCAGCTTGGGAGCCAGCGCCGACACAGATACGCAGTATTTT.